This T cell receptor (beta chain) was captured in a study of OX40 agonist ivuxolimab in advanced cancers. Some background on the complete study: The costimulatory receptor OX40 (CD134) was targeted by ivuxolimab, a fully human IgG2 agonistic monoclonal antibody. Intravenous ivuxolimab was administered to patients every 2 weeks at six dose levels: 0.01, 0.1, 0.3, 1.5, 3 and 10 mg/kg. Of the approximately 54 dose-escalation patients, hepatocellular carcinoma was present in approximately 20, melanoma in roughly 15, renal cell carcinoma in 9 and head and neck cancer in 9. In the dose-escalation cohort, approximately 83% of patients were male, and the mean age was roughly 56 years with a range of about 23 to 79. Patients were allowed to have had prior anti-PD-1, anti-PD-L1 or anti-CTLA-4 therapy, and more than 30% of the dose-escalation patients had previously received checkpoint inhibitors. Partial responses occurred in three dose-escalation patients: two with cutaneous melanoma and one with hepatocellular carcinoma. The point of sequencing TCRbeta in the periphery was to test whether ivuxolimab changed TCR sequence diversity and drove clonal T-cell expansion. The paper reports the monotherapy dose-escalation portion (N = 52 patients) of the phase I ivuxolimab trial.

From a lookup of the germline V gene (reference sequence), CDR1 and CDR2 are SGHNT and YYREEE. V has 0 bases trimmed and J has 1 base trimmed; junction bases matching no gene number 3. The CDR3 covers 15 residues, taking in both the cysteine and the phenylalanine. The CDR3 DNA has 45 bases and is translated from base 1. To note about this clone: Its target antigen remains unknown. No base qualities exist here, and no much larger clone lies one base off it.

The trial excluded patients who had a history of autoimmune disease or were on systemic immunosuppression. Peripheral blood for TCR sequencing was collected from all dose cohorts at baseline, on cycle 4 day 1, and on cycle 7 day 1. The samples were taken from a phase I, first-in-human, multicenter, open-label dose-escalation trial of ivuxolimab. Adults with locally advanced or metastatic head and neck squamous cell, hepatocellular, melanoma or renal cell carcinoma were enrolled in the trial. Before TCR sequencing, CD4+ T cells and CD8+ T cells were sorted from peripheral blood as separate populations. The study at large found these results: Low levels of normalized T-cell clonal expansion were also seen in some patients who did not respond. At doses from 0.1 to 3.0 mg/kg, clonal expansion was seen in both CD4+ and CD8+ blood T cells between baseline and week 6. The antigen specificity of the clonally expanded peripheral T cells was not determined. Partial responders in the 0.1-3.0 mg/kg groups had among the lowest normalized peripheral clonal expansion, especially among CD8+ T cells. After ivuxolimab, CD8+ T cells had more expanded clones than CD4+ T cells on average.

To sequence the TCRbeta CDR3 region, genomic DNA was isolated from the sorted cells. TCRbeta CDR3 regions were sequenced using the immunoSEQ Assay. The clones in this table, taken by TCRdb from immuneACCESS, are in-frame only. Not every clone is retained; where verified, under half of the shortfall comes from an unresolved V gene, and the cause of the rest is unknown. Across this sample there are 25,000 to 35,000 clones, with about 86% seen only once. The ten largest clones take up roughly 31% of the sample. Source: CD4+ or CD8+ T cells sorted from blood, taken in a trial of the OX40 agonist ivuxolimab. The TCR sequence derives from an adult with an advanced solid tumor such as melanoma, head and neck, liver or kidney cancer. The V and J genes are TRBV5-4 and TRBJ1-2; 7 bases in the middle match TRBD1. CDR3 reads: CASSLGTGVNYGYTF. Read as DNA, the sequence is TGTGCCAGCAGCTTGGGCACAGGGGTTAACTATGGCTACACCTTC.